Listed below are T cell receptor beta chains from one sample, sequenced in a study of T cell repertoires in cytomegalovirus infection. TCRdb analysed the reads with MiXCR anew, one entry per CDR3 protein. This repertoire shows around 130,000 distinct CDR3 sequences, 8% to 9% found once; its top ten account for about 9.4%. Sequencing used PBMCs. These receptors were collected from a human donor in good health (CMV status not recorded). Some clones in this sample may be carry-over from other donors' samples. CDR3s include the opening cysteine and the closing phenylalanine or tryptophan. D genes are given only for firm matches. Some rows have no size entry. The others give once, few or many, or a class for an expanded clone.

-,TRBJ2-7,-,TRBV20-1,TGCAGTCTTAGCGCAATCAACGAGCAGTACTTC,CSLSAINEQYF
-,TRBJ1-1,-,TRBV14,TGTGCCAGCAAGGGGGGCTACATGAACACTGAAGCTTTCTTT,CASKGGYMNTEAFF
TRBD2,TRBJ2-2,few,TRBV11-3,TGTGCCAGCAGCTTACGAGCGGGGGTTGACGGGGAGCTGTTTTTT,CASSLRAGVDGELFF
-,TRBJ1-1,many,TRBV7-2,TGTGCCAGCAGGCCAGGGGCGTGGAACACTGAAGCTTTCTTT,CASRPGAWNTEAFF
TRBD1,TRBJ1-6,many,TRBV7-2,TGTGCCAGCAGCGTCGGGACAGGGAATAATTCACCCCTCCACTTT,CASSVGTGNNSPLHF
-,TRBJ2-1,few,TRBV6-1,TGTGCCAGCAGTGAAGAGATTTGGCCTTCGGAGCAGTTCTTC,CASSEEIWPSEQFF
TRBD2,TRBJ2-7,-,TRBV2,TGTGCCAGCACCCCTCGGGGGGTTAGCGACGAGCAGTACTTC,CASTPRGVSDEQYF
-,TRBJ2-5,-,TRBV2,TGTGCCAGCAAGGGGGGCCAGAGAGAGACCCAGTACTTC,CASKGGQRETQYF
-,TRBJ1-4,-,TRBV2,TGTGCCAGCAGTCTGGACCTGGTGGTGGAAAAACTGTTTTTT,CASSLDLVVEKLFF
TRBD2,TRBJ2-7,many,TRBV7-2,TGTGCCAGCAGGGTAACCGGGGGGGGCTACGAGCAGTACTTC,CASRVTGGGYEQYF
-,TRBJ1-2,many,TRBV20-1,TGCAGTGCCCGTGGCGCAACCACCTATGGCTACACCTTC,CSARGATTYGYTF
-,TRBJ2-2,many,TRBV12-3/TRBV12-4,TGTGCCAGCAGTTCAGCTGGCAGGGGCCTCACCGGGGAGCTGTTTTTT,CASSSAGRGLTGELFF
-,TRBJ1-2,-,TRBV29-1,TGCAGCGTTAGGGTCCCGGAGAACTATGGCTACACCTTC,CSVRVPENYGYTF
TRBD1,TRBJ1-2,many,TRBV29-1,TGCAGCCTTCGGCAGGGGGATTATGGCTACACCTTC,CSLRQGDYGYTF
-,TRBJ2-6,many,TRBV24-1,TGTGCCACCAGCAGAACGGGGGGCTCCAACGTCCTGACTTTC,CATSRTGGSNVLTF
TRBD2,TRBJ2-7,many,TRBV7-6,TGTGCCAGCAGCGGGGGAGGGACCTACGAGCAGTACTTC,CASSGGGTYEQYF
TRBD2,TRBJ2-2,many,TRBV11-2,TGTGCCAGCAGCTTGACTAGCGGGCAGGCCGGGGAGCTGTTTTTT,CASSLTSGQAGELFF